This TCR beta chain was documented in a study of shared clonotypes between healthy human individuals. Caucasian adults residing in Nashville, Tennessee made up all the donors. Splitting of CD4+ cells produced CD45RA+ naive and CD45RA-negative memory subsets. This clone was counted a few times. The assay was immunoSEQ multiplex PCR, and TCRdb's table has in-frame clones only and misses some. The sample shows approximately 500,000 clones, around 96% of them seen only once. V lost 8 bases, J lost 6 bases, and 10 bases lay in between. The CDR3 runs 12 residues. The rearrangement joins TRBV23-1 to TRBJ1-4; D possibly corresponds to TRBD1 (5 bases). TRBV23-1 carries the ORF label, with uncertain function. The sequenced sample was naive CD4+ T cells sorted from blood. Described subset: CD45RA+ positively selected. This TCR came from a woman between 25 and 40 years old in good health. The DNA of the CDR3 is TGCGCCAGCGCGGGGGGGGATGAAAAACTGTTTTTT. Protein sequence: CASAGGDEKLFF.